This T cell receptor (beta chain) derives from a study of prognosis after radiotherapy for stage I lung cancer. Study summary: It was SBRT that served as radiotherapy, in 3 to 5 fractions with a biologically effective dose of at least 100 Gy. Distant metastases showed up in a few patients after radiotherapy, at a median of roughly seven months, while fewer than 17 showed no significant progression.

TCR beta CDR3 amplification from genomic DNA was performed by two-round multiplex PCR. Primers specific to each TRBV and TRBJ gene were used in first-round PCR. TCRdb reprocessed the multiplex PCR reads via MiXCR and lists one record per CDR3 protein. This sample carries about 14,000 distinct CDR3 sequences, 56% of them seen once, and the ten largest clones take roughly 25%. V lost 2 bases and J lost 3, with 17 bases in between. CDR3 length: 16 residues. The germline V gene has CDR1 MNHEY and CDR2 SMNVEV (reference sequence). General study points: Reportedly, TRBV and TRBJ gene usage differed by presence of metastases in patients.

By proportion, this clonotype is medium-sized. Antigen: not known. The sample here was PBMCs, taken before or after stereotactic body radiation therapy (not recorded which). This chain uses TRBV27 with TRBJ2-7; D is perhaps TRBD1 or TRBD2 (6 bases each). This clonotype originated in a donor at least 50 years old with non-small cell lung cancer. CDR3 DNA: TGTGCCAGCAGTTTAATTGGAGGGGGGCAGGGCTACGAGCAGTACTTC. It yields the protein CASSLIGGGQGYEQYF.